These 13 T cell receptor beta chains originate from one sample sequenced in a study of T-cell reconstitution after alpha-beta-depleted transplantation in children. Unique molecular identifiers were incorporated during preparation of the TCRbeta library. TCRdb re-called the PCR reads through MiXCR, storing one row per CDR3 protein. The sample records roughly 790,000 distinct CDR3 sequences, 16% being singletons. Sample: PBMCs, mostly from graft donor cells, taken 360 days after TCRalphabeta/CD19-depleted stem cell transplant. All receptors derive from a male patient aged 10 to 17 who had a stem cell transplant for acute lymphoblastic leukemia, so the T cells may come from the graft donor.

The chain is built from TRBV4-1 and TRBJ2-7; 8 nucleotides align to TRBD2. This CDR3 contains 16 residues. Per germline, CDR1 MGHRA and CDR2 YSYEKL. The J segment lost 3 bases and the V segment lost 3 bases, leaving 10 bases of the junction unmatched. DNA of the CDR3: TGCGCCAGCAGCCAGGCGTATCCGGGGGGGCACTACGAGCAGTACTTC. Amino acids: CASSQAYPGGHYEQYF.

This clonotype was recorded a few times. The chain links TRBV11-1 to TRBJ1-3; D gene ambiguous. CDR3 length: 15 amino acids. Germline V gene lookup returns CDR1 SGHAT and CDR2 FQDESV (reference sequence). Trimming stripped 2 bases from V and 0 bases from J, with 8 bases between. The CDR3 coding sequence is TGTGCCAGCAGCTTATCATACGGCTCTGGAAACACCATATATTTT. Amino acid sequence: CASSLSYGSGNTIYF.

Concerning this clonotype itself: With a much larger clone just one base away, this may be a read error. The conserved final phenylalanine or tryptophan is absent from the CDR3, which likely points to a read error. The rearrangement joins TRBV25-1 to TRBJ2-1; 7 nucleotides line up with TRBD2. Germline V gene data show CDR1 as MGHDK and CDR2 as SYGVNS. The CDR3 extends over 14 amino acids. The trim removed 1 base at V and 5 bases at J, leaving 2 bases unmatched. The CDR3 reads CASSEWEGHNEQFS. The DNA of the CDR3 is TGTGCCAGCAGTGAATGGGAGGGACACAATGAGCAGTTCTCC.

This chain connects TRBV12-3 or TRBV12-4 to TRBJ2-4; the D is unclear. The V gene lost 2 bases and the J gene lost 7 bases, with 9 bases spanning the gap. CDR3 length equals 13 residues. CDR3 DNA sequence: TGTGCCAGCAGTTTACTGACTGGGAACATTCAGTACTTC. It yields the protein CASSLLTGNIQYF.

This clonotype was seen only a few times. V usage is TRBV29-1 and J usage is TRBJ2-3; TRBD2 agrees at 14 bases. The junction had 10 bases not matched to a gene; V was cut back by 6 bases and J by 8 bases. The CDR3 is 15 residues long. Germline CDR1 reads SQVTM; CDR2 reads ANQGSEA. The DNA of the CDR3 is TGCAGCGTCACCCCGGGACTAGCGGGAGCTCTTACGCAGTATTTT. Its translation is CSVTPGLAGALTQYF.

There are a few counts of this clonotype. The chain recombines TRBV24-1 with TRBJ2-7, with D perhaps matching TRBD1 (6 bases). The CDR3 runs 14 residues. Per germline, CDR1 KGHDR and CDR2 SFDVKD. Trimming pared 3 bases from V and 3 bases from J, leaving 11 bases between. The CDR3 coding sequence is TGTGCCACCAGTGATCACCGGGACAACTACGAGCAGTACTTC. As protein: CATSDHRDNYEQYF.

This clonotype was detected ten times or more. V gene TRBV20-1 combines with J gene TRBJ1-1; D unclear. CDR1 and CDR2 from the germline V gene are DFQATT and SNEGSKA (reference sequence). The CDR3 runs 14 residues. V lost 5 bases and J lost 0, with 13 bases in between. This CDR3 reads CSAVGSILNTEAFF. CDR3 bases: TGCAGTGCTGTAGGCAGTATACTGAACACTGAAGCTTTCTTT.

This clonotype was seen more than once but under ten times. The chain links TRBV29-1 to TRBJ2-4; a weak D match, TRBD1 (5 bases). Trimming shortened V by 7 bases and J by 7 bases, and 11 bases separated the two germline ends. CDR3 size: 11 residues. In germline, CDR1 is SQVTM, CDR2 ANQGSEA. DNA for the CDR3: TGCAGCGGCGCGCAGGGTAACATTCAGTACTTC. Translation: CSGAQGNIQYF.

This clonotype came up many times. The V call is TRBV4-2, the J call TRBJ2-7, with TRBD2 matching over 10 bases. This CDR3 comprises 13 residues. Per the germline V gene, CDR1 is LGHNA and CDR2 is YNFKEQ. Trimming removed 3 bases from V and 6 bases from J; junction bases left unmatched: 2. The CDR3 nucleotides are TGTGCCAGCAGCCAGGGACTAGCGCCCGAGCAGTACTTC. Translation gives CASSQGLAPEQYF.

The sample holds a few counts of this clonotype. The chain joins TRBV20-1 to TRBJ2-2; 8 nucleotides match TRBD2. The J segment lost 6 bases and the V segment lost 1 base, leaving 4 bases of the junction unmatched. Germline CDR1 and CDR2: DFQATT and SNEGSKA (reference sequence). The CDR3 runs to 14 residues. For the CDR3, the DNA is TGCAGTGCTAGAGTGACCGGGAGGGCCGGGGAGCTGTTTTTT. This gives the protein CSARVTGRAGELFF.

The chain couples TRBV9 to TRBJ2-5; the D is unclear. V was pared by 0 bases and J by 5 bases, with 11 bases between. CDR1 SGDLS and CDR2 YYNGEE come from the germline V gene. This CDR3 has 14 amino acids. This chain's CDR3 is CASSVGFSSETQYF. The CDR3 coding sequence is TGTGCCAGCAGCGTAGGTTTTAGCTCGGAGACCCAGTACTTC.

The V call is TRBV6-5, the J call TRBJ2-1, with TRBD1 matching over 7 bases. The germline CDR1 and CDR2 sequences are MNHEY and SVGAGI. J gave up 2 bases and V 3 bases, and 7 bases lay outside the gene matches. The length of the CDR3 is 16 residues. The CDR3 here is CASSYLQGQAYNEQFF. The DNA for the CDR3 is TGTGCCAGCAGTTATCTACAGGGGCAAGCCTACAATGAGCAGTTCTTC.

The gene calls are TRBV5-1 and TRBJ1-1; no definite D call. CDR3 length: 12 residues. Germline CDR1 SGHRS, CDR2 YFSETQ. V gave up 4 bases and J gave up 4 bases, with 8 bases separating them. The CDR3 spells CASSLYSTEAFF. DNA of the CDR3: TGCGCCAGCAGCCTCTACAGCACTGAAGCTTTCTTT. The variable domain in full, completed from reference TRBV5-1 and TRBJ1-1, reads KAGVTQTPRYLIKTRGQQVTLSCSPISGHRSVSWYQQTPGQGLQFLFEYFSETQRNKGNFPGRFSGRQFSNSRSEMNVSTLELGDSALYLCASSLYSTEAFFGQGTRLTVV.